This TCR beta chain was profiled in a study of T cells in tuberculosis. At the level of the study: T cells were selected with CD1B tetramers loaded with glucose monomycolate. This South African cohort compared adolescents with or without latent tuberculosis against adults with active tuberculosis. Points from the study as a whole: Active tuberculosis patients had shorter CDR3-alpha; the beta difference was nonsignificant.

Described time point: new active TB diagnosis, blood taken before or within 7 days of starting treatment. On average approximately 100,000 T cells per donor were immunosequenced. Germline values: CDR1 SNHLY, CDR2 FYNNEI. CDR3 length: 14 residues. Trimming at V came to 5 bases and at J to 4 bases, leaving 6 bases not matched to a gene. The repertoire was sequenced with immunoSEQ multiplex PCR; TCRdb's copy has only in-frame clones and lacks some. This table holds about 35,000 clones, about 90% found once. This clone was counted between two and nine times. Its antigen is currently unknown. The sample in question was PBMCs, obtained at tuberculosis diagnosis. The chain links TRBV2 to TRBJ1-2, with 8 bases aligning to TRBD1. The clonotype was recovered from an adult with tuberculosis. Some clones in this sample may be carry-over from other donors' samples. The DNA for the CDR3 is TGTGCCAGCAGTACCAGGGGGCATTCCTATGGCTACACCTTC. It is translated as CASSTRGHSYGYTF.